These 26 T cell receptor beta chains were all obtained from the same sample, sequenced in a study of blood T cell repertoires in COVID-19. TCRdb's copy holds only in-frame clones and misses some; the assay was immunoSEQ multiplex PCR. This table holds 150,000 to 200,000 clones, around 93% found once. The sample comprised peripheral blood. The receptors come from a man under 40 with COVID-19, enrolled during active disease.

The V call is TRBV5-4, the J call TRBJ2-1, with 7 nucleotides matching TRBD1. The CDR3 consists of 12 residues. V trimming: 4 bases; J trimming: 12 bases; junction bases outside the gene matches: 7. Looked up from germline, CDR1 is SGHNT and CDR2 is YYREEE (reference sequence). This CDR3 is CASSTTGDVQFF. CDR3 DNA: TGTGCCAGCAGCACCACAGGGGATGTGCAGTTCTTC. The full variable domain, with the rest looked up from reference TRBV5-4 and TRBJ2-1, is ETGVTQSPTHLIKTRGQQVTLRCSSQSGHNTVSWYQQALGQGPQFIFQYYREEENGRGNFPPRFSGLQFPNYSSELNVNALELDDSALYLCASSTTGDVQFFGPGTRLTVL.

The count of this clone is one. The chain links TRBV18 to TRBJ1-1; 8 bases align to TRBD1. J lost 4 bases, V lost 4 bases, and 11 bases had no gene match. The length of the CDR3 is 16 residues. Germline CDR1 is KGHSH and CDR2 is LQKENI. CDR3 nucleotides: TGTGCCAGCTCACGGCAGGGGGCGCAGGGAAGCACTGAAGCTTTCTTT. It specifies CASSRQGAQGSTEAFF.

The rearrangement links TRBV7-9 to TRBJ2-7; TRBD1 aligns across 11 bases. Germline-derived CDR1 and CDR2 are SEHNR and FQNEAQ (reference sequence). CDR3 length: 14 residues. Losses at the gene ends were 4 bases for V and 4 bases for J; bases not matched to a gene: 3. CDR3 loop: CASSSGQGEYEQYF. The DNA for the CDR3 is TGTGCCAGCAGCTCGGGACAGGGGGAGTACGAGCAGTACTTC.

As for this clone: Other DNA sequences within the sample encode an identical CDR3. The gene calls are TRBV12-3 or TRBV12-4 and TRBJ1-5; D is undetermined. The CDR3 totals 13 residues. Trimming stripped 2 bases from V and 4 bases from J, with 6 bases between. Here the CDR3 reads CASSLSSNQPQHF. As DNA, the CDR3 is TGTGCCAGCAGTTTATCGTCGAATCAGCCCCAGCATTTT.

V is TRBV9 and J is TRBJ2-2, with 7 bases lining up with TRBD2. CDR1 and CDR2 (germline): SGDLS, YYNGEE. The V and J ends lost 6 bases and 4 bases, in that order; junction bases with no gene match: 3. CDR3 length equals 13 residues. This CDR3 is CASTERGTGELFF. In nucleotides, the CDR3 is TGTGCCAGCACCGAGCGGGGCACCGGGGAGCTGTTTTTT.

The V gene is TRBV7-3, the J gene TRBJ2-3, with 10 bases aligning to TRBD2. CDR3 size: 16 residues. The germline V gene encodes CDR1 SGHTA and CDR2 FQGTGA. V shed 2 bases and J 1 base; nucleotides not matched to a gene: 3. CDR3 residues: CASSLGGTSGTDTQYF. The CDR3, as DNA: TGTGCCAGCAGCTTAGGTGGGACTAGCGGCACAGATACGCAGTATTTT.

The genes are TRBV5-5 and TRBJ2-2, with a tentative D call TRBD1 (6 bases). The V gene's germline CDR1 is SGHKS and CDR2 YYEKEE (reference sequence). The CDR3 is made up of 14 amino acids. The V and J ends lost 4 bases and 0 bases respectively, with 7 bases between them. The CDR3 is CASSRTANTGELFF. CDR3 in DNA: TGTGCCAGCAGCCGGACAGCGAACACCGGGGAGCTGTTTTTT.

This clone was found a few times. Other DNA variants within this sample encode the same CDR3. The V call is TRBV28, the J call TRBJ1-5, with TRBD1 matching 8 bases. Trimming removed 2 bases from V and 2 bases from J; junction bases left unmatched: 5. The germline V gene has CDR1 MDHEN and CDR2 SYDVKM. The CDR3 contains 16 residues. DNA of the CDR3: TGTGCCAGCAGTTTACGGACAGGGTACGGCAATCAGCCCCAGCATTTT. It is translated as CASSLRTGYGNQPQHF.

CDR3 region: CASSPPPHEKLFF. CDR3 nucleotide sequence: TGTGCCAGCAGCCCCCCTCCCCATGAAAAACTGTTTTTT. The chain uses TRBV7-2 and TRBJ1-4, with unresolved D. The CDR3 covers 13 residues. The germline CDR1 and CDR2 sequences are SGHTA and FQGNSA. The V end was cut by 5 bases, the J end by 6 bases, with 10 bases between.

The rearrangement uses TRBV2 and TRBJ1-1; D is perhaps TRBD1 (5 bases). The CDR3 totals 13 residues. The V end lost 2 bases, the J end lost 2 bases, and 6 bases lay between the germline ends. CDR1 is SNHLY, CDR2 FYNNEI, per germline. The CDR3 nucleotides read TGTGCCAGCAGTGAACAGGGAAACACTGAAGCTTTCTTT. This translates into CASSEQGNTEAFF.

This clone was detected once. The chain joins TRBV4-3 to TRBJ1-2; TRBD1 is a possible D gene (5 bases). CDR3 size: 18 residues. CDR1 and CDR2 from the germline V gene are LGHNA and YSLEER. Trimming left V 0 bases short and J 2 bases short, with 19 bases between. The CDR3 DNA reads TGCGCCAGCAGCCAAGATCAGGGCGGGATTACAGGAAACTATGGCTACACCTTC. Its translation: CASSQDQGGITGNYGYTF.

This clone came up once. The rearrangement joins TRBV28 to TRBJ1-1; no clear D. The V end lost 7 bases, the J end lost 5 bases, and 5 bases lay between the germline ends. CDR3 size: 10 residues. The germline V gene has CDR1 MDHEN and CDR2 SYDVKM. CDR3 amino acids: CASKRTEAFF. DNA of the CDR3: TGTGCCAGCAAGAGAACTGAAGCTTTCTTT.

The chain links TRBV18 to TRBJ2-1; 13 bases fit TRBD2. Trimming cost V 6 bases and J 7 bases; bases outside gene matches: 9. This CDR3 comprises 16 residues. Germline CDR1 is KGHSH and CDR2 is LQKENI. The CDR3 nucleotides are TGTGCCAGCTCGTCTGGACTAGCGGGAGAGAAGAATGAGCAGTTCTTC. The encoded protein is CASSSGLAGEKNEQFF.

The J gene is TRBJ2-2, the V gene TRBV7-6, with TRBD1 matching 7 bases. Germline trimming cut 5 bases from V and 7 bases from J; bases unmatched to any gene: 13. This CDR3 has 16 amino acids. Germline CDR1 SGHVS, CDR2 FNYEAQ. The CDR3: CASSPGLNRGGGELFF. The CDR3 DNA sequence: TGTGCCAGCAGCCCAGGACTGAACAGGGGCGGCGGGGAGCTGTTTTTT.

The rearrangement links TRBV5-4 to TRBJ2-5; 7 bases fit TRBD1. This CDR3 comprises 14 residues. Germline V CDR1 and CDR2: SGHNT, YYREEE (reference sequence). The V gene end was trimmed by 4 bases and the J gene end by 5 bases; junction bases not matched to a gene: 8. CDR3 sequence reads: CASSTATGVETQYF. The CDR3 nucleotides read TGTGCCAGCAGCACCGCAACAGGGGTGGAGACCCAGTACTTC.

The CDR3 loop reads CASSHARDRGPRDTEAFF. The CDR3 DNA is TGTGCCAGCAGCCATGCCCGGGACAGGGGGCCTAGGGACACTGAAGCTTTCTTT. V and J are TRBV4-2 and TRBJ1-1, with 12 bases lining up with TRBD1. Germline V CDR1 and CDR2: LGHNA, YNFKEQ. This CDR3 is built from 18 residues. The ends lost 3 bases at V and 3 bases at J; junction bases unmatched: 11.

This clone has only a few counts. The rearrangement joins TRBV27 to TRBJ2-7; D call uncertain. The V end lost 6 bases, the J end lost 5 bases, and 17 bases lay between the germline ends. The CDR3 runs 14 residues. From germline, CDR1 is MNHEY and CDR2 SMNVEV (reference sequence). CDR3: CASSPRDFYDEQYF. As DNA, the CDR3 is TGTGCCAGCAGCCCTCGCGACTTCTACGACGAGCAGTACTTC.

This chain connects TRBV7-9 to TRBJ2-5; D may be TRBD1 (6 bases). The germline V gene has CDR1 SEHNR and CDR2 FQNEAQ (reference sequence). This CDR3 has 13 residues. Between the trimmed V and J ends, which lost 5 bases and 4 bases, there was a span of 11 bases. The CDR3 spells CASSAQGGETQYF. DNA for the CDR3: TGTGCCAGCAGCGCACAAGGGGGAGAGACCCAGTACTTC.

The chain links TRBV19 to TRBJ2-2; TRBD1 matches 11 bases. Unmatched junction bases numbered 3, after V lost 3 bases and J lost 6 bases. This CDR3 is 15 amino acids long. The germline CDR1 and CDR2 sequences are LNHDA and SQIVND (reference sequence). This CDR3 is CASSIRTGGPGELFF. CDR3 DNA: TGTGCCAGTAGTATCAGGACAGGGGGCCCCGGGGAGCTGTTTTTT.

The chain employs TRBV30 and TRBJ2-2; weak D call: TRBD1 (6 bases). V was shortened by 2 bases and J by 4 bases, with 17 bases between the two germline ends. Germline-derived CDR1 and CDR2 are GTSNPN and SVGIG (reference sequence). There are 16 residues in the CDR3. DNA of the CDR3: TGTGCCTGGAGTAACACAGGGCGTGCCATCACCGGGGAGCTGTTTTTT. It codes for CAWSNTGRAITGELFF. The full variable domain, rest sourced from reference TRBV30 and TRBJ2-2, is SQTIHQWPATLVQPVGSPLSLECTVEGTSNPNLYWYRQAAGRGLQLLFYSVGIGQISSEVPQNLSASRPQDRQFILSSKKLLLSDSGFYLCAWSNTGRAITGELFFGEGSRLTVL.

CDR3 in amino acids: CATSDLAGGRQSSYNEQFF. DNA of the CDR3: TGTGCCACCAGTGACCTAGCGGGGGGGAGGCAAAGCTCCTACAATGAGCAGTTCTTC. The V call is TRBV24-1, the J call TRBJ2-1; TRBD2 matches at 12 bases. CDR3 length: 19 residues. The V gene end was trimmed by 4 bases and the J gene end by 0 bases; junction bases not matched to a gene: 9. Germline CDR1 reads KGHDR; CDR2 reads SFDVKD.

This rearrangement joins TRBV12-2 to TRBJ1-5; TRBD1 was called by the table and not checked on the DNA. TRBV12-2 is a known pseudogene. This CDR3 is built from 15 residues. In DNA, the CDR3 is TGTGCAACTTCAACTTTCCGGGACAGTGAGCAGCCCCAGCATTTT. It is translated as CATSTFRDSEQPQHF.

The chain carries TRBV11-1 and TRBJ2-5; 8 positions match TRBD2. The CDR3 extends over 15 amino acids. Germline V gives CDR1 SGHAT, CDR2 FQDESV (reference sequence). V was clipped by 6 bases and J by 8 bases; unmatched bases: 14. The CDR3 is CASRPAVAGLGTQYF. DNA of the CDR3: TGTGCCAGCAGACCCGCGGTAGCGGGGTTGGGTACCCAGTACTTC.

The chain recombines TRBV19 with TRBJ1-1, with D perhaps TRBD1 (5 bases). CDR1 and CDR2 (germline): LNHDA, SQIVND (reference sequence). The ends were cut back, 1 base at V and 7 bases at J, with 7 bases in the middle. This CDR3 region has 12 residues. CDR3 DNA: TGTGCCAGTAGTATAGTGGGACTTGAAGCTTTCTTT. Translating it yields CASSIVGLEAFF.

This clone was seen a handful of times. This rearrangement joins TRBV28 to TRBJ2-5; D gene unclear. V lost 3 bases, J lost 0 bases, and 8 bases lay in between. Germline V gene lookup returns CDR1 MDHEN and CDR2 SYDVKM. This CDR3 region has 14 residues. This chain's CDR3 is CASSLVADQETQYF. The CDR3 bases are TGTGCCAGCAGTTTGGTGGCGGACCAAGAGACCCAGTACTTC.

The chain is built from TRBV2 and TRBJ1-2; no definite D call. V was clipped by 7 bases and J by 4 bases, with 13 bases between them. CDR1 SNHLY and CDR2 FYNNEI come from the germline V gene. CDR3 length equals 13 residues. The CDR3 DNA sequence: TGTGCCAGCATTAATAGCTCATCCTATGGCTACACCTTC. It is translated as CASINSSSYGYTF.